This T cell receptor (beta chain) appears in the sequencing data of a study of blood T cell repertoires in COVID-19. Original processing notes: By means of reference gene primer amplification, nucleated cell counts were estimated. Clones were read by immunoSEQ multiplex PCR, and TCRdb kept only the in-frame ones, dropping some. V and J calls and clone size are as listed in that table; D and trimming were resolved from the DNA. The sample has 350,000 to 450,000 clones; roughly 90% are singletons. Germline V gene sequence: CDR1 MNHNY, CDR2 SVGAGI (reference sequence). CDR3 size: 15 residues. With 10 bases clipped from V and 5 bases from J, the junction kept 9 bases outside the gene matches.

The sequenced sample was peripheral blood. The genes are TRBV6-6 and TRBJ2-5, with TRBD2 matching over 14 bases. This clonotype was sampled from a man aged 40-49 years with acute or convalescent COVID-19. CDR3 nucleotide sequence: TGTGCCACTACCGGGACTAGCGGGAGTTCGGAGACCCAGTACTTC. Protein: CATTGTSGSSETQYF.